These T cell receptor beta chains were read from a single sample in a study of Graves' ophthalmopathy and Graves' hyperthyroidism. TCRdb reprocessed the multiplex PCR reads with MiXCR, giving one entry per CDR3 protein. The data show approximately 540,000 distinct CDR3 sequences, with about two fifths seen just once and about 4.2% held by the top ten. Sequences were obtained from peripheral blood or thyroid tissue (not recorded which). All receptors come from an adult man with Graves' hyperthyroidism. Each CDR3 is given with its conserved first and last residue. A D gene is named only where the DNA matches it firmly. Clone size is not always given. Where it is, it says once, few, many or a class for expanded clones.

CDR3 DNA: TGTGCCAGCAGCGTTACAGGGCAGGGGTCACCCCTCCACTTT
CDR3 protein: CASSVTGQGSPLHF
V gene: TRBV9
clone size: NA
D gene: NA
J gene: TRBJ1-6

CDR3 DNA: TGCGCCAGCAGCCCAACGGGGTTGAGCAATCAGCCCCAGCATTTT
CDR3 protein: CASSPTGLSNQPQHF
V gene: TRBV5-1
clone size: few
D gene: NA
J gene: TRBJ1-5

CDR3 DNA: TGTGCCAGCAGCCGAGGGGAGAGGGGCTACGAGCATTTT
CDR3 protein: CASSRGERGYEHF
V gene: TRBV7-9
clone size: NA
D gene: NA
J gene: TRBJ1-5

CDR3 DNA: TGTGCCAGCAGTTCCAACCTGAGGGGGCAATATGGCTACACCTTC
CDR3 protein: CASSSNLRGQYGYTF
V gene: TRBV12-3/TRBV12-4
clone size: few
D gene: TRBD1
J gene: TRBJ1-2

CDR3 DNA: TGTGCCAGCAGCCCCCTACTTGGACAAAACTATGGCTACACCTTC
CDR3 protein: CASSPLLGQNYGYTF
V gene: TRBV4-2
clone size: NA
D gene: NA
J gene: TRBJ1-2

CDR3 DNA: TGTGCCAGCAGTTTAGGGGGACGGTCTAGCAATCAGCCCCAGCATTTT
CDR3 protein: CASSLGGRSSNQPQHF
V gene: TRBV12-3/TRBV12-4
clone size: NA
D gene: NA
J gene: TRBJ1-5

CDR3 DNA: TGTGCCAGCAGCTATGGGGAGAATGAGCAGTACTTC
CDR3 protein: CASSYGENEQYF
V gene: TRBV7-8
clone size: NA
D gene: NA
J gene: TRBJ2-7

CDR3 DNA: TGTGCCAGCAGTGAAGCTGCGGGGGGAGACTACGAGCAGTACTTC
CDR3 protein: CASSEAAGGDYEQYF
V gene: TRBV2
clone size: NA
D gene: TRBD2
J gene: TRBJ2-7

CDR3 DNA: TGTGCCAGCAGCTTAGCAGGTAGAGGGGTTCAGCCCCAGCATTTT
CDR3 protein: CASSLAGRGVQPQHF
V gene: TRBV11-2
clone size: NA
D gene: NA
J gene: TRBJ1-5

CDR3 DNA: TGTGCCAGCAGCTTGTCGACTAGCGGGACGTGGTACGAGCAGTACTTC
CDR3 protein: CASSLSTSGTWYEQYF
V gene: TRBV7-2
clone size: few
D gene: TRBD2
J gene: TRBJ2-7

CDR3 DNA: TGCAGTGCTAGAGTCAACTTAAATCAGCCCCAGCATTTT
CDR3 protein: CSARVNLNQPQHF
V gene: TRBV20-1
clone size: many
D gene: NA
J gene: TRBJ1-5

CDR3 DNA: TGCAGTGCTAGGGACAGGGGGCGGGCTAATGAAAAACTGTTTTTT
CDR3 protein: CSARDRGRANEKLFF
V gene: TRBV20-1
clone size: many
D gene: TRBD1
J gene: TRBJ1-4

CDR3 DNA: TGCAGCGTTGATCGGGCAGGGGGCGCGGAGACCCAGTACTTC
CDR3 protein: CSVDRAGGAETQYF
V gene: TRBV29-1
clone size: NA
D gene: TRBD1
J gene: TRBJ2-5

CDR3 DNA: TGTGCCAGCAGTCCACGACTAGCGGGAGTGGAGACCCAGTACTTC
CDR3 protein: CASSPRLAGVETQYF
V gene: TRBV28
clone size: NA
D gene: TRBD2
J gene: TRBJ2-5

CDR3 DNA: TGTGCCAGCCAACAGGGGTTGAACACTGAAGCTTTCTTT
CDR3 protein: CASQQGLNTEAFF
V gene: TRBV7-2
clone size: many
D gene: TRBD1
J gene: TRBJ1-1

CDR3 DNA: TGCAGTGCCCACCCGGGACTAGCGAGTCCAGATACGCAGTATTTT
CDR3 protein: CSAHPGLASPDTQYF
V gene: TRBV20-1
clone size: NA
D gene: TRBD2
J gene: TRBJ2-3

CDR3 DNA: TGTGCCAGCAGCTTCAGGGGACTGGACACTGAAGCTTTCTTT
CDR3 protein: CASSFRGLDTEAFF
V gene: TRBV11-2
clone size: few
D gene: NA
J gene: TRBJ1-1

CDR3 DNA: TGCGCCAGCAGCCAAGCGCGTAGGCAAGGGGAGACCCAGTACTTC
CDR3 protein: CASSQARRQGETQYF
V gene: TRBV4-1
clone size: many
D gene: NA
J gene: TRBJ2-5

CDR3 DNA: TGTGCCACCAGCTTAGGGACGAATCAGCCCCAGCATTTT
CDR3 protein: CATSLGTNQPQHF
V gene: TRBV15
clone size: many
D gene: NA
J gene: TRBJ1-5

CDR3 DNA: TGTGCCATCAGTGAGTCACAGGAGGGTGGCTACACCTTC
CDR3 protein: CAISESQEGGYTF
V gene: TRBV10-3
clone size: many
D gene: NA
J gene: TRBJ1-2

CDR3 DNA: TGTGCCTGGATGCTCGGGGCTAACTATGGCTACACCTTC
CDR3 protein: CAWMLGANYGYTF
V gene: TRBV5-4
clone size: NA
D gene: NA
J gene: TRBJ1-2

CDR3 DNA: TGCGCCAGCACGCTGGGAGCGAACACTGAAGCTTTCTTT
CDR3 protein: CASTLGANTEAFF
V gene: TRBV5-1
clone size: many
D gene: NA
J gene: TRBJ1-1

CDR3 DNA: TGTGCCAGCAGGGGGCCGGGGAGCTCCTACGAGCAGTACTTC
CDR3 protein: CASRGPGSSYEQYF
V gene: TRBV7-8
clone size: many
D gene: NA
J gene: TRBJ2-7

CDR3 DNA: TGCGCCAGCAGCCAAGATCGGGGTTATTCCTACGAGCAGTACTTC
CDR3 protein: CASSQDRGYSYEQYF
V gene: TRBV4-1
clone size: few
D gene: NA
J gene: TRBJ2-7

CDR3 DNA: TGCAGTGCTACCGGAGCCAAAAACATTCAGTACTTC
CDR3 protein: CSATGAKNIQYF
V gene: TRBV20-1
clone size: NA
D gene: NA
J gene: TRBJ2-4

CDR3 DNA: TGTGCCAGCAGCTTAGGCGACGCCCGACAGTATTACTATGGCTACACCTTC
CDR3 protein: CASSLGDARQYYYGYTF
V gene: TRBV7-8
clone size: many
D gene: NA
J gene: TRBJ1-2

CDR3 DNA: TGCAGTGCTAGGCGCACAGGAAAGAACACTGAAGCTTTCTTT
CDR3 protein: CSARRTGKNTEAFF
V gene: TRBV20-1
clone size: NA
D gene: NA
J gene: TRBJ1-1

CDR3 DNA: TGTGCCAGCTCACCCAGGACTGGGTCCCACGAGCAGTACTTC
CDR3 protein: CASSPRTGSHEQYF
V gene: TRBV7-9
clone size: NA
D gene: NA
J gene: TRBJ2-7

CDR3 DNA: TGTGCCACCAGTGATCCCTCTTTGGGGGGCACTGAAGCTTTCTTT
CDR3 protein: CATSDPSLGGTEAFF
V gene: TRBV24-1
clone size: NA
D gene: NA
J gene: TRBJ1-1